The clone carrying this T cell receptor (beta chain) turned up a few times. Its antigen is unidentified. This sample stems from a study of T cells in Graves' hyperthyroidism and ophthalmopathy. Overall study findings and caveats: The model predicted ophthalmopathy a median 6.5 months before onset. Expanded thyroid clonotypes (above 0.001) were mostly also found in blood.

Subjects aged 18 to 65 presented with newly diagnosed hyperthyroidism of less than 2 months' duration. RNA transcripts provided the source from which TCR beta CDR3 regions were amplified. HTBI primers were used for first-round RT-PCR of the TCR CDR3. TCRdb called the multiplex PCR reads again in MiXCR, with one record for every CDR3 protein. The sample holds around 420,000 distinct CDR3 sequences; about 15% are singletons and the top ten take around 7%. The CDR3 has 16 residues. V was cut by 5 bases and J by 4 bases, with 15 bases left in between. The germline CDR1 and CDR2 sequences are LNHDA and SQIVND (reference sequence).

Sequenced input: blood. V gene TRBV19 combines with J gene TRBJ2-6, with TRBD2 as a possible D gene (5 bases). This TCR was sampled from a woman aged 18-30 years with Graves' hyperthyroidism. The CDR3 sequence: CASSSPDFAGANVLTF. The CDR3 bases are TGTGCCAGTAGTTCCCCGGACTTCGCCGGGGCCAACGTCCTGACTTTC.